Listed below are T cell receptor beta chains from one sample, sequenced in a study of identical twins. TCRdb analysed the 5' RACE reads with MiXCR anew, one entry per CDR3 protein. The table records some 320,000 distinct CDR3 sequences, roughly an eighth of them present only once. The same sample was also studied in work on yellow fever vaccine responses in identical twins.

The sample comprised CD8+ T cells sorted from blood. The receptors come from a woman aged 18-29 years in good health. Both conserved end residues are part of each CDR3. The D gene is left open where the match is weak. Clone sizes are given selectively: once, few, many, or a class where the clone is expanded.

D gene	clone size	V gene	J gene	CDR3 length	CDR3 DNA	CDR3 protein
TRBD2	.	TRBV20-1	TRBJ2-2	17	TGCAGTGCCGAGGGGTCTAGCGGGGGGGCCGGCACCGGGGAGCTGTTTTTT	CSAEGSSGGAGTGELFF
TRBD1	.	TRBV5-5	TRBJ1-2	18	TGTGCCAGCAGCTTCACCGCCCAGACAGGGGGGCCGATCTATGGCTACACCTTC	CASSFTAQTGGPIYGYTF
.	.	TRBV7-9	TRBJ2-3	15	TGTGCCAGCAGCTTTCAGACTTCATTGGTGGATACGCAGTATTTT	CASSFQTSLVDTQYF
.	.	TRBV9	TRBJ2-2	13	TGTGCCAGCAGCGATATGGGCACCGGGGAGCTGTTTTTT	CASSDMGTGELFF
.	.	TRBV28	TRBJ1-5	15	TGTGCCAGCAGAGACCTCCTAAGGGCTGGTCAGCCCCAGCATTTT	CASRDLLRAGQPQHF
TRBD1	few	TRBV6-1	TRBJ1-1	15	TGTGCCAGCAGACCAATGGGACAGTTGAACACTGAAGCTTTCTTT	CASRPMGQLNTEAFF
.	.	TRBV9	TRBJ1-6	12	TGTGCCAGCAGCTCATGGGATTCACCCCTCCACTTT	CASSSWDSPLHF
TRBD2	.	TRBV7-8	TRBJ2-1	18	TGTGCCAGCAGCTTAGCGCGGTTCCTAGCGGGAGTTTACAATGAGCAGTTCTTC	CASSLARFLAGVYNEQFF
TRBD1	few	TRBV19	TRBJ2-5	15	TGTGCCAGTAGTCCCTGGGACAGGATCCAAGAGACCCAGTACTTC	CASSPWDRIQETQYF
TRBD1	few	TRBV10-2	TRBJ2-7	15	TGCGCCAGCAGTGAGACAGGGGCCACCTCCTACGAGCAGTACTTC	CASSETGATSYEQYF
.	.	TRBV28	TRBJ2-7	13	TGTGCCAGCAGTTTATCGGGGAACTACGAGCAGTACTTC	CASSLSGNYEQYF
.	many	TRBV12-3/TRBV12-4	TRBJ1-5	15	TGTGCCAGCAGTTCCATAATGGACGTTGCTCAGCCCCAGCATTTT	CASSSIMDVAQPQHF
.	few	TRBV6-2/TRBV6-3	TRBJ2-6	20	TGTGCCAGCAGTTACCTCGGGGGCGACAGGTTCAGCTCTGGGGCCAACGTCCTGACTTTC	CASSYLGGDRFSSGANVLTF
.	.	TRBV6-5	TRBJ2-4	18	TGTGCCAGCAGTTACCCGGTGTTGGAGGGCGTAGCCAAAAACATTCAGTACTTC	CASSYPVLEGVAKNIQYF
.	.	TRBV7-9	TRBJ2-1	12	TGTGCCAGCAGCGGAGGACGACCCGGACAGTTCTTC	CASSGGRPGQFF